One and the same sample provided the 21 T cell receptor beta chains below, sequenced in a study of T cells in Graves' hyperthyroidism and ophthalmopathy (dated by TCRdb to between 2019 and 2020). Library method: multiplex PCR. The reads were generated on an Illumina HiSeq 2000. The TCR beta CDR3 regions were amplified from RNA transcripts. The TCR CDR3 was subjected to a first round of RT-PCR using the HTBI primer set and the Qiagen OneStep RT-PCR kit. TCRdb reran the public reads through fastp at Q25 and MiXCR, keeping productive beta chains. Duplicate CDR3 protein sequences are folded into a single record with the most common DNA and genes. Present in this sample are some 200,000 distinct CDR3 sequences, around a sixth of which were seen just once. The ten top clones hold 53% of the sample. Source material: blood. The origin of the receptors is a woman between 50 and 59 years old with Graves' hyperthyroidism.

This clonotype was found many times. The rearrangement uses TRBV7-9 and TRBJ2-3, with 9 bases fitting TRBD2. V was clipped by 5 bases and J by 6 bases; unmatched bases: 12. The length of the CDR3 is 16 residues. Germline CDR1 SEHNR, CDR2 FQNEAQ (reference sequence). The CDR3 region is CASSPTSGPTPDTQYF. DNA for the CDR3: TGTGCCAGCAGCCCGACTAGCGGACCGACCCCGGATACGCAGTATTTT.

This clonotype was detected a few times. The rearrangement links TRBV18 to TRBJ2-1; the match to TRBD2 covers 10 bases. The CDR3 loop spans 15 amino acids. V dropped 1 base and J dropped 6; count of bases not matched to a gene: 3. Germline V gives CDR1 KGHSH, CDR2 LQKENI. The CDR3 DNA reads TGTGCCAGCTCACCACGCACTAGCGGGGCCAATGAGCAGTTCTTC. Its translation is CASSPRTSGANEQFF.

This clonotype showed up many times. This chain links TRBV7-2 with TRBJ2-1; D perhaps matches TRBD2 (5 bases). Between the trimmed V and J ends, which lost 2 bases and 8 bases, there was a span of 10 bases. Germline CDR1 and CDR2: SGHTA and FQGNSA. CDR3 length: 13 residues. The CDR3 sequence: CASSLSGLDEQFF. The CDR3 nucleotides read TGTGCCAGCAGCTTATCGGGGTTGGATGAGCAGTTCTTC.

This clonotype was seen many times. The J gene is TRBJ2-3, the V gene TRBV15, with 9 nucleotides matching TRBD1. With V trimmed by 10 bases and J by 3 bases, 8 bases remained unmatched. CDR3 length: 14 residues. CDR1 and CDR2 from the germline V gene are LNHNV and YYDKDF (reference sequence). The CDR3 loop reads CASTGGFQTDTQYF. The CDR3 nucleotides read TGTGCCAGCACAGGGGGCTTCCAGACAGATACGCAGTATTTT.

The chain employs TRBV30 and TRBJ1-5, with 7 nucleotides matching TRBD1. With V trimmed by 6 bases and J by 10 bases, 12 bases remained unmatched. In germline, CDR1 is GTSNPN, CDR2 SVGIG (reference sequence). The CDR3 covers 13 residues. The CDR3 loop reads CACPQGEPSPQHF. The CDR3 DNA follows: TGTGCCTGCCCCCAGGGGGAACCCTCCCCCCAGCATTTT.

The chain carries TRBV6-5 and TRBJ2-1, with D tentatively TRBD1 (6 bases). The CDR3 extends over 15 amino acids. Germline V lookup: CDR1 MNHEY, CDR2 SVGAGI. The V end lost 1 base, the J end lost 7 bases, and 14 bases lay between the germline ends. CDR3 in DNA: TGTGCCAGCAGTTACTTGGGGGCACGAGTAAATGAGCAGTTCTTC. This encodes CASSYLGARVNEQFF.

J is TRBJ1-4 and V is TRBV7-9, with 11 bases matching TRBD1. Trimming at V came to 5 bases and at J to 3 bases, leaving 14 bases not matched to a gene. The germline V gene has CDR1 SEHNR and CDR2 FQNEAQ (reference sequence). The CDR3 is 19 amino acids. The CDR3 is CASSPGPRTGGLANEKLFF. DNA of the CDR3: TGTGCCAGCAGCCCGGGCCCCCGGACAGGGGGCTTGGCTAATGAAAAACTGTTTTTT.

In its sample, this clonotype was seen many times. V is TRBV6-6 and J is TRBJ1-3; 9 bases are a match to TRBD1. The CDR3 loop spans 18 amino acids. V was pared by 1 base and J by 2 bases, with 9 bases of the junction left unmatched. CDR1 is MNHNY, CDR2 SVGAGI, per germline (reference sequence). The CDR3 loop is CASSYLLGDREPGNTIYF. DNA of the CDR3: TGTGCCAGCAGTTACTTACTCGGGGACAGGGAACCTGGAAACACCATATATTTT.

The rearrangement links TRBV11-2 to TRBJ1-3; D is possibly TRBD1 (5 bases). The V gene lost 1 base and the J gene lost 0 bases, with 10 bases spanning the gap. This CDR3 has 16 amino acids. Germline V gives CDR1 SGHAT, CDR2 FQNNGV. As DNA, the CDR3 is TGTGCCAGCAGCTTAGGACAGACTACCTCTGGAAACACCATATATTTT. Residues: CASSLGQTTSGNTIYF.

This clonotype has only a few counts. The CDR3 sequence: CASSLVSNNNQPQHF. Here the CDR3 DNA reads TGTGCCAGCAGCTTAGTTTCAAACAACAATCAGCCCCAGCATTTT. The gene calls are TRBV7-8 and TRBJ1-5; no clear D. The CDR3 is 15 residues long. With 1 base removed from V and 3 bases from J, the gap between germline ends came to 10 bases. Germline CDR1 and CDR2: SGHVS and FQNEAQ.

This clonotype was observed many times. The CDR3: CASSSTGGSTEAFF. The DNA for the CDR3 is TGTGCCAGCAGCTCCACCGGGGGGAGCACTGAAGCTTTCTTT. This chain joins TRBV9 and TRBJ1-1; the D gene is possibly TRBD1 (5 bases). From germline, CDR1 is SGDLS and CDR2 YYNGEE. The CDR3 runs 14 residues. Trimming stripped 4 bases from V and 4 bases from J, with 14 bases between. The entire variable domain, with the rest obtained from reference TRBV9 and TRBJ1-1, is as follows: DSGVTQTPKHLITATGQRVTLRCSPRSGDLSVYWYQQSLDQGLQFLIQYYNGEERAKGNILERFSAQQFPDLHSELNLSSLELGDSALYFCASSSTGGSTEAFFGQGTRLTVV.

The chain carries TRBV7-9 and TRBJ1-4; D might be TRBD1 (5 bases). The germline V and J ends were trimmed by 4 bases and 2 bases, with 8 bases remaining between them. Germline V CDR1 and CDR2: SEHNR, FQNEAQ (reference sequence). CDR3 size: 14 residues. CDR3 sequence: CASSWGKTNEKLFF. CDR3 sequence (DNA): TGTGCCAGCAGCTGGGGGAAGACTAATGAAAAACTGTTTTTT.

V is TRBV29-1 and J is TRBJ2-1, with 14 positions matching TRBD2. CDR1 is SQVTM, CDR2 ANQGSEA, per germline. The CDR3 is 13 residues long. After removal of 7 bases from V and 6 bases from J, the junction contained 2 bases not matched to a gene. The CDR3 region is CSGGLAGGNEQFF. The CDR3 DNA sequence: TGCAGCGGTGGACTAGCGGGAGGCAATGAGCAGTTCTTC.

This clonotype was seen repeatedly, ten times or more. The chain couples TRBV7-3 to TRBJ2-7; TRBD1 agrees at 8 bases. Germline V gene sequence: CDR1 SGHTA, CDR2 FQGTGA. The junction had 6 bases not matched to a gene; V was cut back by 4 bases and J by 4 bases. The CDR3 extends over 14 amino acids. The CDR3 reads CASSYRTGIYEQYF. The CDR3, as DNA: TGTGCCAGCAGCTACAGGACAGGGATATACGAGCAGTACTTC.

This rearrangement joins TRBV5-1 to TRBJ2-2, with 11 bases lining up with TRBD2. The CDR3 loop spans 15 amino acids. J gave up 3 bases and V 4 bases, and 2 bases lay outside the gene matches. Germline V CDR1 and CDR2: SGHRS, YFSETQ. This CDR3 is CASSISGRDTGELFF. The CDR3 nucleotides are TGCGCCAGCAGCATTAGCGGGAGGGACACCGGGGAGCTGTTTTTT.

This clonotype occurred many times. The chain combines TRBV7-2 with TRBJ1-1, with D unclear. Per germline, CDR1 SGHTA and CDR2 FQGNSA. The CDR3 runs 13 residues. Trimming cost V 2 bases and J 1 base, with 5 bases left between them. DNA of the CDR3: TGTGCCAGCAGCTTATCCGGGAACACTGAAGCTTTCTTT. The encoded protein is CASSLSGNTEAFF.

V usage is TRBV20-1 and J usage is TRBJ2-1, with 9 bases that match TRBD2. The germline CDR1 and CDR2 sequences are DFQATT and SNEGSKA (reference sequence). The CDR3 totals 17 residues. V dropped 0 bases and J dropped 4; count of bases not matched to a gene: 10. The DNA for the CDR3 is TGCAGTGCTAGAGATCTAGGGCTAGCGGGGAGATACAATGAGCAGTTCTTC. Amino acid sequence: CSARDLGLAGRYNEQFF.

This chain links TRBV28 with TRBJ1-6; the D gene is possibly TRBD1 (6 bases). Germline values: CDR1 MDHEN, CDR2 SYDVKM. V was shortened by 8 bases and J by 9 bases, with 20 bases between the two germline ends. There are 15 residues in the CDR3. Here the CDR3 DNA reads TGTGCCAGCTCCCTCAGTGGGGGGCAGGTTTCACCCCTCCACTTT. Its protein product is CASSLSGGQVSPLHF.

This chain connects TRBV5-4 to TRBJ1-2, with D unresolved. Germline CDR1 and CDR2: SGHNT and YYREEE (reference sequence). This CDR3 contains 14 residues. V gave up 0 bases and J gave up 2 bases, with 8 bases separating them. CDR3 bases: TGTGCCAGCAGCTTGGGAGCAGACAACTATGGCTACACCTTC. Encoded protein: CASSLGADNYGYTF. Full variable domain (rest looked up from reference TRBV5-4 and TRBJ1-2): ETGVTQSPTHLIKTRGQQVTLRCSSQSGHNTVSWYQQALGQGPQFIFQYYREEENGRGNFPPRFSGLQFPNYSSELNVNALELDDSALYLCASSLGADNYGYTFGSGTRLTVV.

This clonotype was detected only once. Possible read error: a much larger clone is one base away. This sequence joins TRBV12-3 or TRBV12-4 and TRBJ2-1; a weak D match, TRBD1 (5 bases). V gave up 5 bases and J gave up 10 bases, with 12 bases separating them. CDR3 length: 12 amino acids. In DNA, the CDR3 is TGTGCCAGCAGTGAACAGGAGTACGAGCAGTTCTTC. Amino acids: CASSEQEYEQFF.

The gene calls are TRBV20-1 and TRBJ1-2; D remains ambiguous. V dropped 3 bases and J dropped 8 bases, with 7 bases sitting between them. CDR3 length equals 10 residues. Germline CDR1 is DFQATT and CDR2 is SNEGSKA (reference sequence). CDR3 coding DNA: TGCAGTGCTAGGAGGGAAGGCTACACCTTC. This sequence encodes CSARREGYTF.